The clone carrying this TCR beta chain was counted once. Original processing methods: Amplification from reference gene primers served as the basis for estimated nucleated cell counts. Using immunoSEQ multiplex PCR, the repertoire was profiled, and TCRdb retains in-frame clones only, with some absent. That table supplies the V and J calls and clone size; D and trimming were determined from the DNA. The sample has some 4,000 clones, over 85% seen once. The germline gives CDR1 GTSNPN, CDR2 SVGIG (reference sequence). Trimming left V 4 bases short and J 6 bases short, with 19 bases between. The length of the CDR3 is 14 residues. This sample was included in a study of blood T cell repertoires in COVID-19. Study background: Samples representing acute and convalescent COVID-19 were sourced from the United States, Italy and Spain. Nucleic acid was either cDNA or gDNA, and it came from T cells, B-cell-depleted T cells, or PBMCs.

The receptor was derived from a woman in her seventies with active COVID-19. Sequences were obtained from peripheral blood. The chain has TRBV30 and TRBJ2-7; D perhaps matches TRBD2 (5 bases). In DNA, the CDR3 is TGTGCCTGGAAAACCGGGAACTCAAAGGGCGAGCAGTACTTC. Its protein product is CAWKTGNSKGEQYF.